The clone carrying this TCR beta chain occurred many times. V trimming: 4 bases; J trimming: 4 bases; junction bases outside the gene matches: 7. This CDR3 has 15 residues. The germline V gene encodes CDR1 SGDLS and CDR2 YYNGEE. Profiling that covered TCR beta VDJ and CDR3 relied on genomic DNA as its template. A single record per CDR3 protein comes from TCRdb applying MiXCR to the reads. The top ten hold around 4% of the sample, which has 350,000 to 450,000 distinct CDR3 sequences, 55% to 75% seen once. This entry comes from a study of CD8+CD57+ T cells in acquired aplastic anemia. Turning to the study itself: The study obtained an average of 3.2 ug of DNA from sorted CD4+ and CD8+ cells. Healthy-donor CD4+ cells averaged about 9.9 million reads.

The chain couples TRBV9 to TRBJ2-5; 10 bases line up with TRBD1. Material for sequencing was sorted CD4+, CD8+, or CD8+CD57+ T cells (not recorded which) from PBMCs. This TCR derives from a human donor in good health, serving as a control. CDR3 sequence: CASSTTDRGLETQYF. The CDR3 DNA is TGTGCCAGCAGCACCACCGACAGGGGGCTAGAGACCCAGTACTTC.